The entry below gives a single TCR beta chain sequence along with its context. This CDR3 comprises 16 residues. Germline V CDR1 and CDR2: SGHTA, FQGNSA. The junction had 6 bases not matched to a gene; V was cut back by 2 bases and J by 8 bases. This sample stems from a study of T cell repertoires in cytomegalovirus infection. From the reads, TCRdb called clonotypes with MiXCR, one entry per CDR3 protein. Seen here are around 300,000 distinct CDR3 sequences, over 7.5% observed once, and the top ten hold 4.3%. The rearrangement links TRBV7-2 to TRBJ1-6; 10 nucleotides line up with TRBD1. What was sequenced was PBMCs. This clonotype was sampled from a human donor in good health (CMV status not recorded). Some clones in this sample may be carry-over from other donors' samples. In DNA, the CDR3 is TGTGCCAGCAGCTTAAGTCCGACAGGGGGCGATTCACCCCTCCACTTT. This codes for CASSLSPTGGDSPLHF.